The 25 T cell receptor beta chains presented below share a single source sample, sequenced in a study of identical twins. TCRdb reprocessed the 5' RACE reads via MiXCR and lists one record per CDR3 protein. The sample holds about 690,000 distinct CDR3 sequences, 6.1% seen once. The material sequenced was naive T cells sorted from blood. These receptor sequences come from a man aged 18 to 35 in good health.

This clonotype was seen only a few times. The chain links TRBV28 to TRBJ1-2; no definite D call. In germline, CDR1 is MDHEN, CDR2 SYDVKM. CDR3 length equals 11 residues. Trimming took off 6 bases at V and 4 bases at J, with 6 bases between the two ends. CDR3 sequence: CASRARYGYTF. The CDR3 DNA sequence: TGTGCCAGCAGAGCACGCTATGGCTACACCTTC.

As for this clonotype: This may stem from a read error, because a much larger clone lies one nucleotide away. The gene calls are TRBV5-1 and TRBJ1-1; D call uncertain. Trimming cost V 4 bases and J 0 bases, with 7 bases left between them. The CDR3 is 13 residues long. Germline V CDR1 and CDR2: SGHRS, YFSETQ. The CDR3: CASSVTVNTEAFF. The CDR3 nucleotides are TGCGCCAGCAGCGTTACAGTGAACACTGAAGCTTTCTTT.

This clonotype was observed a handful of times. The rearrangement joins TRBV7-8 to TRBJ2-3, with 11 nucleotides matching TRBD1. The CDR3 is 17 amino acids. The V gene's germline CDR1 is SGHVS and CDR2 FQNEAQ. V shed 5 bases, J shed 1 base, and the junction held 8 bases outside the gene matches. This CDR3 is CASSNRDRGTRTDTQYF. The CDR3 nucleotides read TGTGCCAGCAGCAACCGGGACAGGGGGACCCGCACAGATACGCAGTATTTT.

The gene calls are TRBV4-2 and TRBJ2-1, with 12 positions matching TRBD2. The CDR3 is 16 residues long. The V segment lost 4 bases and the J segment 8 bases; nucleotides outside the gene matches: 9. CDR1 is LGHNA and CDR2 is YNFKEQ in the germline V gene. CDR3 in amino acids: CASSRAGTSGWDEQFF. CDR3 nucleotides: TGTGCCAGCAGCCGGGCCGGGACTAGCGGGTGGGATGAGCAGTTCTTC.

This clonotype occurred a few times. J is TRBJ2-1 and V is TRBV28; D is unresolved. Germline CDR1 and CDR2: MDHEN and SYDVKM. The CDR3 consists of 14 residues. V gave up 5 bases and J gave up 1 base, with 9 bases separating them. The CDR3 is CASSRLGSYNEQFF. The CDR3 nucleotides are TGTGCCAGCAGTCGACTGGGGTCCTACAATGAGCAGTTCTTC.

The genes are TRBV18 and TRBJ2-1; D perhaps matches TRBD2 (6 bases). Germline V CDR1 and CDR2: KGHSH, LQKENI. Trimming removed 5 bases from V and 6 bases from J, with 17 bases in between. The CDR3 length is 15 residues. CDR3 in DNA: TGTGCCAGCTCATTCCCGGGACTCCGGACCAATGAGCAGTTCTTC. Translation gives CASSFPGLRTNEQFF.

This CDR3 reads CASSDSAGGPADTQYF. The CDR3 coding sequence is TGTGCCAGCAGTGATTCCGCGGGAGGGCCGGCAGATACGCAGTATTTT. The chain is built from TRBV25-1 and TRBJ2-3; 9 bases agree with TRBD2. CDR3 length equals 16 residues. The ends lost 3 bases at V and 4 bases at J; junction bases unmatched: 8. Germline lookup yields CDR1 MGHDK and CDR2 SYGVNS.

This clonotype showed up many times. This chain links TRBV29-1 with TRBJ1-2, with a possible D match to TRBD1 (5 bases). This CDR3 contains 12 residues. The V end was cut by 4 bases, the J end by 6 bases, with 12 bases between. Germline V gene sequence: CDR1 SQVTM, CDR2 ANQGSEA. The CDR3 spells CSVVGRADGYTF. The CDR3 DNA reads as TGCAGCGTTGTGGGCAGGGCTGATGGCTACACCTTC.

This clonotype was observed many times. The gene calls are TRBV4-2 and TRBJ2-2; D remains ambiguous. The CDR3 covers 15 residues. Germline CDR1 is LGHNA and CDR2 is YNFKEQ. Trimming pared 0 bases from V and 5 bases from J, leaving 10 bases between. The CDR3 here is CASSQEVRHTGELFF. CDR3 nucleotide sequence: TGTGCCAGCAGCCAAGAGGTCAGGCATACCGGGGAGCTGTTTTTT.

This clonotype was seen many times. The V call is TRBV5-1, the J call TRBJ2-2, with 9 nucleotides matching TRBD1. Germline assignment: CDR1 SGHRS and CDR2 YFSETQ. The CDR3 runs to 16 residues. V lost 4 bases, J lost 2 bases, and 6 bases stayed unmatched. For the CDR3, the DNA is TGCGCCAGCAGCCGGGACAGGGCCGACAACACCGGGGAGCTGTTTTTT. The encoded protein is CASSRDRADNTGELFF.

J is TRBJ2-1 and V is TRBV20-1; D not resolved. Germline CDR1 is DFQATT and CDR2 is SNEGSKA (reference sequence). The V end lost 3 bases, the J end lost 5 bases, and 5 bases lay between the germline ends. This CDR3 region has 11 residues. This CDR3 is CSASPNNEQFF. CDR3 nucleotide sequence: TGCAGTGCTAGCCCCAACAATGAGCAGTTCTTC.

Ten or more counts support this clonotype. J is TRBJ2-3 and V is TRBV24-1; a weak D match, TRBD1 (6 bases). Per germline, CDR1 KGHDR and CDR2 SFDVKD. Between the trimmed V and J ends, which lost 3 bases and 2 bases, there was a span of 14 bases. The CDR3 loop spans 16 amino acids. In nucleotides, the CDR3 is TGTGCCACCAGTGATCCCACAGGACAGTTCACAGATACGCAGTATTTT. Translated, it gives CATSDPTGQFTDTQYF.

This clonotype has more than one count but fewer than ten. This chain connects TRBV6-5 to TRBJ2-6; no reliable D call. The germline V gene encodes CDR1 MNHEY and CDR2 SVGAGI. This CDR3 is 16 amino acids long. Trimming removed 0 bases from V and 3 bases from J, with 9 bases in between. DNA for the CDR3: TGTGCCAGCAGTTACTCGGAGCTGAGTGGGGCCAACGTCCTGACTTTC. Its translation is CASSYSELSGANVLTF.

This chain connects TRBV20-1 to TRBJ2-3; 11 bases align to TRBD2. The length of the CDR3 is 14 residues. With 1 base clipped from V and 5 bases from J, the junction kept 2 bases outside the gene matches. Germline-derived CDR1 and CDR2 are DFQATT and SNEGSKA (reference sequence). The CDR3 DNA follows: TGCAGTGCTAGAGTAGCGGGAGGGGGAGATACGCAGTATTTT. Encoded protein: CSARVAGGGDTQYF.

V usage is TRBV27 and J usage is TRBJ2-7; D possibly corresponds to TRBD2 (5 bases). Trimming cost V 8 bases and J 5 bases, with 13 bases left between them. CDR1 is MNHEY and CDR2 is SMNVEV in the germline V gene (reference sequence). This CDR3 comprises 12 residues. The CDR3 DNA is TGTGCCAGCCGCCCCAACGGGAACGAGCAGTACTTC. Translation: CASRPNGNEQYF.

This clonotype was seen many times. This chain connects TRBV12-3 or TRBV12-4 to TRBJ1-5, with 7 positions matching TRBD1. The J segment lost 1 base and the V segment lost 6 bases, leaving 6 bases of the junction unmatched. This CDR3 contains 15 residues. The CDR3 sequence: CASSAETGSNQPQHF. CDR3 DNA: TGTGCCAGCAGCGCAGAGACAGGGAGCAATCAGCCCCAGCATTTT.

This chain uses TRBV14 with TRBJ2-2; D unresolved. Trimming pared 1 base from V and 5 bases from J, leaving 8 bases between. The CDR3 is 14 residues long. Germline V gene lookup returns CDR1 SGHDN and CDR2 FVKESK. The CDR3 loop is CASSQVRETGELFF. CDR3 nucleotides: TGTGCCAGCAGCCAAGTTCGAGAAACCGGGGAGCTGTTTTTT.

This clonotype was counted many times. The chain links TRBV6-1 to TRBJ1-1; no reliable D call. V was cut by 2 bases and J by 2 bases, with 9 bases left in between. The CDR3 totals 14 residues. Germline CDR1 reads MNHNS; CDR2 reads SASEGT. CDR3 coding DNA: TGTGCCAGCAGTGAAAATGTCCGAAACACTGAAGCTTTCTTT. It codes for CASSENVRNTEAFF.

This clonotype occurred many times. The V gene is TRBV14, the J gene TRBJ2-2, with TRBD1 identical over 7 bases. Germline trimming cut 6 bases from V and 1 base from J; bases unmatched to any gene: 5. CDR1 is SGHDN, CDR2 FVKESK, per germline. CDR3 length: 15 amino acids. The CDR3 region has the DNA TGTGCCAGCAGACCCAGGACAGGGAACACCGGGGAGCTGTTTTTT. Translating gives CASRPRTGNTGELFF.

This clonotype was found many times. The V call is TRBV12-3 or TRBV12-4, the J call TRBJ1-1; unclear D gene. V was shortened by 3 bases and J by 7 bases, with 9 bases between the two germline ends. The CDR3 is made up of 12 amino acids. DNA for the CDR3: TGTGCCAGCAGTTTTCTGGTAAATGAAGCTTTCTTT. Its translation: CASSFLVNEAFF.

The table lists this clonotype with many counts. The chain uses TRBV5-1 and TRBJ2-3, with unresolved D. Between the trimmed V and J ends, which lost 3 bases and 2 bases, there was a span of 10 bases. Germline lookup yields CDR1 SGHRS and CDR2 YFSETQ. The CDR3 covers 14 residues. The CDR3 loop is CASSYHEITDTQYF. CDR3 DNA sequence: TGCGCCAGCAGCTACCACGAGATCACAGATACGCAGTATTTT.

This clonotype showed up many times. V usage is TRBV20-1 and J usage is TRBJ2-5, with D perhaps being TRBD1 or TRBD2 (7 bases each). V lost 1 base and J lost 5, with 11 bases in between. Per the germline V gene, CDR1 is DFQATT and CDR2 is SNEGSKA (reference sequence). The CDR3 runs 13 residues. The CDR3 reads CSARGQGGETQYF. The CDR3 nucleotides are TGCAGTGCTAGAGGACAGGGAGGGGAGACCCAGTACTTC.

In its sample, this clonotype was seen many times. The CDR3 spells CSADRAGNTEAFF. The CDR3, as DNA: TGCAGTGCAGACAGGGCTGGGAACACTGAAGCTTTCTTT. The gene calls are TRBV20-1 and TRBJ1-1; 7 nucleotides align to TRBD1. With V trimmed by 6 bases and J by 1 base, 5 bases remained unmatched. This CDR3 contains 13 residues. CDR1 DFQATT and CDR2 SNEGSKA come from the germline V gene (reference sequence).

The chain carries TRBV20-1 and TRBJ2-1; D is unresolved. Germline CDR1 and CDR2: DFQATT and SNEGSKA (reference sequence). CDR3 length equals 14 residues. Trimming stripped 8 bases from V and 7 bases from J, with 21 bases between. For the CDR3, the DNA is TGCAGTCCCGTCCCGGGCAGCCACAATAATGAGCAGTTCTTC. It codes for CSPVPGSHNNEQFF.

This clonotype was counted at least ten times. This rearrangement joins TRBV12-3 or TRBV12-4 to TRBJ2-1; D possibly matches TRBD1 or TRBD2 (6 bases each). V was shortened by 10 bases and J by 7 bases, with 20 bases between the two germline ends. The CDR3 is made up of 14 amino acids. The CDR3 spells CATRRGQPDNEQFF. CDR3 coding DNA: TGTGCCACAAGGAGGGGACAACCTGATAATGAGCAGTTCTTC.